This T cell receptor (beta chain) derives from a study of shared clonotypes between healthy human individuals. Study overall: Aged between 18 and 49, the donors were a couple of women and a few men. Whole-study findings and limits: Larger richness was generally estimated for naive than memory subsets.

The naive CD8 fraction comprised CD45RO-negative cells positively selected for CCR7 and excluded terminally differentiated effector memory CD45RA+ cells. The donors, healthy adults who were HIV-negative, had experienced no recent acute infections or vaccinations. Original processing methods: ImmunoSEQ only sent back junction sequences with no quality scores, so filtering was done differently. TCRdb's copy holds only in-frame clones and misses some; the assay was immunoSEQ multiplex PCR. The DNA was the basis for D and trimming; V, J and clone size are from that table. The table has under 1 million clones, about 92% seen once. V shed 6 bases, J shed 8 bases, and the junction held 21 bases outside the gene matches. The germline V gene encodes CDR1 ENHRY and CDR2 SYGVKD. This CDR3 spans 18 amino acids. This clone showed up just once. Its antigen is still unknown.

The V and J genes are TRBV10-3 and TRBJ2-3; TRBD2 aligns across 9 bases. The TCR originated in a man aged 30 to 45 in good health. The specimen was naive CD8+ T cells sorted from blood. The CDR3 spells CAISAPPGTSLGGATQYF. In DNA, the CDR3 is TGTGCCATCAGCGCCCCGCCCGGGACTAGCCTAGGTGGGGCTACGCAGTATTTT.